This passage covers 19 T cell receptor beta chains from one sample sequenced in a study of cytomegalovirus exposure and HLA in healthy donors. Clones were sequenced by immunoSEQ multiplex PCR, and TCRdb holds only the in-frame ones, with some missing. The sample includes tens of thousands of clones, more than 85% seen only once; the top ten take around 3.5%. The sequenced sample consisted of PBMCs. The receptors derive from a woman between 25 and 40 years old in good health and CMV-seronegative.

Here the CDR3 reads CASSQDTRGGQPQHF. DNA for the CDR3: TGCGCCAGCAGCCAAGATACTAGAGGGGGCCAGCCCCAGCATTTT. V and J are TRBV4-3 and TRBJ1-5; the match to TRBD1 covers 7 bases. This CDR3 has 15 amino acids. CDR1 and CDR2 from the germline V gene are LGHNA and YSLEER. V shed 0 bases and J 7 bases; nucleotides not matched to a gene: 6.

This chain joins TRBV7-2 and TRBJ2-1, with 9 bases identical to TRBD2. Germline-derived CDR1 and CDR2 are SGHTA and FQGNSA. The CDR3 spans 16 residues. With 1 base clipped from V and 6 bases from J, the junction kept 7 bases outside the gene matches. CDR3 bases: TGTGCCAGCAGCTTAGTTGCGGGGGGGGCCCTCAATGAGCAGTTCTTC. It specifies CASSLVAGGALNEQFF.

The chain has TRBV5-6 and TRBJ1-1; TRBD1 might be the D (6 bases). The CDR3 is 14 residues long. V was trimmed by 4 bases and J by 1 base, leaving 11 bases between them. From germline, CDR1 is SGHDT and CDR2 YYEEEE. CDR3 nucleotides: TGTGCCAGCAGCCGTGGACAGAAGAACACTGAAGCTTTCTTT. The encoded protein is CASSRGQKNTEAFF.

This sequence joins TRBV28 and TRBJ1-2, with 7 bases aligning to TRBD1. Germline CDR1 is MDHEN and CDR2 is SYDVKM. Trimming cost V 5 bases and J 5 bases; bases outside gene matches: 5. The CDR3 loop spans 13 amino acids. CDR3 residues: CASSIDRDYGYTF. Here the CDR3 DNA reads TGTGCCAGCAGTATAGACAGGGATTATGGCTACACCTTC.

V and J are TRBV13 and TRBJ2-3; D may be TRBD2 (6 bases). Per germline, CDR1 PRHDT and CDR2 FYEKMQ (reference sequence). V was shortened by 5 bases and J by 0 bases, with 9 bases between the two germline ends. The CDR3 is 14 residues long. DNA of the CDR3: TGTGCCAGCAGCCCTGGAGGGAGCACAGATACGCAGTATTTT. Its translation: CASSPGGSTDTQYF. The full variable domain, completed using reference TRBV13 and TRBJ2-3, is AAGVIQSPRHLIKEKRETATLKCYPIPRHDTVYWYQQGPGQDPQFLISFYEKMQSDKGSIPDRFSAQQFSDYHSELNMSSLELGDSALYFCASSPGGSTDTQYFGPGTRLTVL.

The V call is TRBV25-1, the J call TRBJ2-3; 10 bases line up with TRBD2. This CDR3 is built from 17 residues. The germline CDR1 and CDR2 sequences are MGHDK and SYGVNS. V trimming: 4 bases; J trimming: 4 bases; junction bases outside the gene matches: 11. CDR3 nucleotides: TGTGCCAGCAGTGGACCCGGGACTAGCGATGCGGCAGATACGCAGTATTTT. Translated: CASSGPGTSDAADTQYF.

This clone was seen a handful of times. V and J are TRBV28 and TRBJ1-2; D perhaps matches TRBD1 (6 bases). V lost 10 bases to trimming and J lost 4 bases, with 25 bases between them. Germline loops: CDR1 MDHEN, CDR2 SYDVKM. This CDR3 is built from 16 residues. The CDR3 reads CATLPQQGTPLYGYTF. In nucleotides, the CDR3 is TGTGCCACCCTACCCCAACAGGGAACCCCCCTCTATGGCTACACCTTC.

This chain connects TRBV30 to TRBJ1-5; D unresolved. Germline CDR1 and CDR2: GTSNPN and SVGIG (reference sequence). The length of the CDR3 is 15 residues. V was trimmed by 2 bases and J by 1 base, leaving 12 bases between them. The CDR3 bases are TGTGCCTGGAGTATGGGTCCGGGGAGCAATCAGCCCCAGCATTTT. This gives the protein CAWSMGPGSNQPQHF.

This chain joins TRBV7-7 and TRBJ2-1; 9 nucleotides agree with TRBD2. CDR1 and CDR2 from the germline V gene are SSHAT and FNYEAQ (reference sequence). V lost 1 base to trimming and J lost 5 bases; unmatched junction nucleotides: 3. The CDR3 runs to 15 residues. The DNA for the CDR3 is TGTGCCAGCAGCTTAGGCGGGGGGGCCCACAATGAGCAGTTCTTC. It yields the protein CASSLGGGAHNEQFF.

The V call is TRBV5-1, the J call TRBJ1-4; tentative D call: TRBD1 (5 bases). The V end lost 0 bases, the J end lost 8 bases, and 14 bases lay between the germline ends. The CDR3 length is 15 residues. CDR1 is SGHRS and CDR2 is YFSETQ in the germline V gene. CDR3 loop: CASSLAGGEREKLFF. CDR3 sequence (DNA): TGCGCCAGCAGCTTGGCTGGAGGGGAGAGGGAAAAACTGTTTTTT.

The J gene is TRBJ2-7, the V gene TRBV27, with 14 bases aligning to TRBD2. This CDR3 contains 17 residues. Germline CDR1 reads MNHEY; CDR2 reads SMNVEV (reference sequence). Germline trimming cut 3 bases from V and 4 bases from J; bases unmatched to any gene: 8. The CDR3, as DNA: TGTGCCAGCAGTTTTACGACTAGCGGGAGGGACGGGTACGAGCAGTACTTC. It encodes CASSFTTSGRDGYEQYF.

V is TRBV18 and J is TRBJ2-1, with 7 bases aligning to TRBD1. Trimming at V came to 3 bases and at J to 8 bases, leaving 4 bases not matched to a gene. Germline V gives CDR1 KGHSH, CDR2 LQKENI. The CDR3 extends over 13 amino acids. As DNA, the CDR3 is TGTGCCAGCTCACCGGGACAGAACTATGAGCAGTTCTTC. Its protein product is CASSPGQNYEQFF.

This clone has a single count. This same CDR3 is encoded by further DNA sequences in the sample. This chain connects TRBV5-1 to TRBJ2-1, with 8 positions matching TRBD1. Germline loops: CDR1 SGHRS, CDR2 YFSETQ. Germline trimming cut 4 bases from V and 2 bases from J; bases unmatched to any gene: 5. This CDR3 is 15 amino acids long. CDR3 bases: TGCGCCAGCAGCCTCGGGACAGGTGCCTACAATGAGCAGTTCTTC. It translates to CASSLGTGAYNEQFF.

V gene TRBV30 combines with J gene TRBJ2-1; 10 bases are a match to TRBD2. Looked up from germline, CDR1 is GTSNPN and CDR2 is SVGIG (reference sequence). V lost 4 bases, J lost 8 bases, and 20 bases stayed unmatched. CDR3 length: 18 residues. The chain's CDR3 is CAWTRILAGKPPRYEQFF. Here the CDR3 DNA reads TGTGCCTGGACGAGGATACTAGCGGGAAAACCCCCTCGTTATGAGCAGTTCTTC.

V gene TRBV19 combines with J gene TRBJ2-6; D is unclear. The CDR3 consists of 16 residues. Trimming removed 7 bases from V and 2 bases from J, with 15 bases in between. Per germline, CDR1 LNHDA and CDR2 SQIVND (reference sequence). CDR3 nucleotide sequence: TGTGCCAGTATGGAAATATCTAGAGCTGGGGCCAACGTCCTGACTTTC. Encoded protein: CASMEISRAGANVLTF.

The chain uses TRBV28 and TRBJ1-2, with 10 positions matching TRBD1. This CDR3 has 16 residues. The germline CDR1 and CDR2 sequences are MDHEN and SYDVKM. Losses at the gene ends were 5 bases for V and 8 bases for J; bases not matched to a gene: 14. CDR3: CASSPGVGQGVEGYTF. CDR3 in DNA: TGTGCCAGCAGTCCTGGGGTAGGACAGGGGGTAGAGGGCTACACCTTC.

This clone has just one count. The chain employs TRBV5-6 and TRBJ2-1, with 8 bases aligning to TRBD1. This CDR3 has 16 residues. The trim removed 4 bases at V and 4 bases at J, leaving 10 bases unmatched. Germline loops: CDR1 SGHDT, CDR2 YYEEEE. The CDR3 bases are TGTGCCAGCAGCCGACGCAGGGGGCGCGTTTACAATGAGCAGTTCTTC. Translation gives CASSRRRGRVYNEQFF.

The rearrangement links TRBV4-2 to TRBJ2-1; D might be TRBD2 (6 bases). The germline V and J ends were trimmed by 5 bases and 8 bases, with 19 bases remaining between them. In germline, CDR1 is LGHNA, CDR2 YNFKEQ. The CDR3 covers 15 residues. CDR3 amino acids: CASSKEGTSHDEQFF. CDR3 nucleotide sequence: TGTGCCAGCAGCAAGGAAGGGACTTCTCACGATGAGCAGTTCTTC.

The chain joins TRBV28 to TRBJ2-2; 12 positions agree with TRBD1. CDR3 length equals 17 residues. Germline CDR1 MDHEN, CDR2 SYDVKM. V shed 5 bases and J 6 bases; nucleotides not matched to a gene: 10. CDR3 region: CASSPYRDRGRPGELFF. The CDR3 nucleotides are TGTGCCAGCAGTCCCTACCGGGACAGGGGGCGCCCCGGGGAGCTGTTTTTT. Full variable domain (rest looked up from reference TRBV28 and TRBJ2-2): DVKVTQSSRYLVKRTGEKVFLECVQDMDHENMFWYRQDPGLGLRLIYFSYDVKMKEKGDIPEGYSVSREKKERFSLILESASTNQTSMYLCASSPYRDRGRPGELFFGEGSRLTVL.